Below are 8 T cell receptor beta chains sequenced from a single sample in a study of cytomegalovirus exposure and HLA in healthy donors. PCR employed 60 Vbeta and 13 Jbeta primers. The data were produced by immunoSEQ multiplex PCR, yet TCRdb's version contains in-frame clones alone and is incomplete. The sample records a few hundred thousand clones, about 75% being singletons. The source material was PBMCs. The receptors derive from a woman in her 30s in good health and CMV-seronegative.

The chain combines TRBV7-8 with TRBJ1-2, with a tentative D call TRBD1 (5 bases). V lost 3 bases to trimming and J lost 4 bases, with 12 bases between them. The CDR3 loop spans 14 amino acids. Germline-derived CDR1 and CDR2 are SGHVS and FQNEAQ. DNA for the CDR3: TGTGCCAGCAGCTTCCCGGGACTGACCTATGGCTACACCTTC. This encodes CASSFPGLTYGYTF.

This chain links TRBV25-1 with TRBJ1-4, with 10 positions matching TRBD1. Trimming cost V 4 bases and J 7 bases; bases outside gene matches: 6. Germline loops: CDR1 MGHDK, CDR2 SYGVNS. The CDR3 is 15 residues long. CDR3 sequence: CASSVVRTGGEKLFF. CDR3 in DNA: TGTGCCAGCAGTGTAGTCCGGACAGGGGGTGAAAAACTGTTTTTT.

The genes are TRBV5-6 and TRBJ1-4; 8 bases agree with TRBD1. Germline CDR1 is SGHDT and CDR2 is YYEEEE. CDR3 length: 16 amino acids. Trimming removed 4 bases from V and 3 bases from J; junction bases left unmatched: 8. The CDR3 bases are TGTGCCAGCAGCATTCACAGGGGGTGGGCTAATGAAAAACTGTTTTTT. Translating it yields CASSIHRGWANEKLFF. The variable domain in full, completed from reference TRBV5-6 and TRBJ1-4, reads DAGVTQSPTHLIKTRGQQVTLRCSPKSGHDTVSWYQQALGQGPQFIFQYYEEEERQRGNFPDRFSGHQFPNYSSELNVNALLLGDSALYLCASSIHRGWANEKLFFGSGTQLSVL.

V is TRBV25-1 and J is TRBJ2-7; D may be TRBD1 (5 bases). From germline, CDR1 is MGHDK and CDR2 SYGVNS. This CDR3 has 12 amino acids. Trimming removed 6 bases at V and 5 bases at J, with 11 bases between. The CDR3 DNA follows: TGTGCCAGCAGAACAGGTTTCCACGAGCAGTACTTC. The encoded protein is CASRTGFHEQYF.

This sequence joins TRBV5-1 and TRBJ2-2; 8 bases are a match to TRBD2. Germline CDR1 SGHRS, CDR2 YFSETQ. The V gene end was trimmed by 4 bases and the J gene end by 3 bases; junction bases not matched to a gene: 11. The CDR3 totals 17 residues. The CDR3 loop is CASSRSEAGVDTGELFF. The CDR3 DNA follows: TGCGCCAGCAGCCGCTCCGAAGCGGGAGTCGACACCGGGGAGCTGTTTTTT.

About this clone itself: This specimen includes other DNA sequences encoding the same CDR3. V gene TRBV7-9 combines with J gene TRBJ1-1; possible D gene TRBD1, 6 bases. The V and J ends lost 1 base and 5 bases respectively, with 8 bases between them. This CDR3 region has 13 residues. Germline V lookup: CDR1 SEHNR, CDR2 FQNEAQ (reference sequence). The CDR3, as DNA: TGTGCCAGCAGCTTAGGTACAGGGACTGAAGCTTTCTTT. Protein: CASSLGTGTEAFF.

The CDR3 nucleotides are TGTGCCACCTCGCGGGCGGGAGGCAGGTTAACCTACAATGAGCAGTTCTTC. This codes for CATSRAGGRLTYNEQFF. The chain joins TRBV5-8 to TRBJ2-1, with 8 bases aligning to TRBD2. The CDR3 spans 17 residues. V shed 9 bases, J shed 2 bases, and the junction held 16 bases outside the gene matches. The germline V gene encodes CDR1 SGHTS and CDR2 YDEGEE.

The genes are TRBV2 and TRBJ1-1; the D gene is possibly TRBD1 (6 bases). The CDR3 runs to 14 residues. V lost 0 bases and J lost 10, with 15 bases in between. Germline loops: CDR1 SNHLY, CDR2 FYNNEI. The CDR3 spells CASSEAGGPVGAFF. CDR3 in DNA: TGTGCCAGCAGTGAAGCGGGGGGGCCCGTTGGAGCTTTCTTT.